This T cell receptor (beta chain) was recorded in a study of T cell responses to AZD1222 COVID-19 vaccine. Findings of the study overall: Vaccination with two AZD1222 doses was followed by a rise in Spike-specific TCR breadth and depth. Spike-spanning, vaccine-associated CD4 TCRs were dominant at 160-218 and 743-854. Just 5 to 7 AZD1222 recipients tested seropositive at baseline.

Using immunoSEQ multiplex PCR, the repertoire was profiled, and TCRdb retains in-frame clones only, with some absent. The table shows some 180,000 clones, with 91% occurring only once. The CDR3 consists of 15 residues. V lost 1 base, J lost 5 bases, and 13 bases lay in between. Germline V gene sequence: CDR1 SGHRS, CDR2 YFSETQ. Remarks on this clone: Antigen: not known.

The chain recombines TRBV5-1 with TRBJ2-1; perhaps D is TRBD1 or TRBD2 (6 bases each). The sample consisted of peripheral blood, taken 28 days after the second AZD1222 dose. The sequence came from an adult who received the AZD1222 COVID-19 vaccine. CDR3 sequence reads: CASSLFGGTNNEQFF. The CDR3 DNA is TGCGCCAGCAGCTTGTTCGGCGGGACAAACAATGAGCAGTTCTTC. Supplemented by reference TRBV5-1 and TRBJ2-1, the full variable domain reads KAGVTQTPRYLIKTRGQQVTLSCSPISGHRSVSWYQQTPGQGLQFLFEYFSETQRNKGNFPGRFSGRQFSNSRSEMNVSTLELGDSALYLCASSLFGGTNNEQFFGPGTRLTVL.